These 13 T cell receptor beta chains share one sample of origin, sequenced in a study of chemoradiotherapy in HPV16-positive cancers (dated by TCRdb to between 2021 and 2022). Library preparation employed the immunoSEQ multiplex PCR assay. TCRdb re-hosts the immuneACCESS table, in-frame sequences only. Its copies lack some clones; in the studies checked, an unresolved V gene accounts for under half of them, and the cause for the rest is not known. The sample yields under 35,000 clones; roughly 93% were counted once. Clones ranked in the top ten supply approximately 19% of the sample. The specimen was blood, collected from a patient who underwent chemoradiotherapy. These receptor sequences come from a human donor with HPV-associated anogenital cancer.

The V and J genes are TRBV14 and TRBJ2-5, with 7 bases that match TRBD1. The germline V gene encodes CDR1 SGHDN and CDR2 FVKESK. Trimming cost V 4 bases and J 5 bases; bases outside gene matches: 4. The CDR3 spans 13 residues. This chain's CDR3 is CASSRQGGETQYF. CDR3 bases: TGTGCCAGCAGCCGACAGGGTGGCGAGACCCAGTACTTC.

The J gene is TRBJ1-3, the V gene TRBV7-9; D is unresolved. The V gene's germline CDR1 is SEHNR and CDR2 FQNEAQ (reference sequence). Trimming stripped 6 bases from V and 4 bases from J, with 16 bases between. There are 15 residues in the CDR3. Here the CDR3 reads CASRGVSGLGNTIYF. The DNA for the CDR3 is TGTGCCAGCAGGGGAGTGTCAGGCTTGGGAAACACCATATATTTT.

The rearrangement uses TRBV6-5 and TRBJ2-5; tentatively, D is TRBD2 (5 bases). CDR1 is MNHEY and CDR2 is SVGAGI in the germline V gene. V was cut by 7 bases and J by 5 bases, with 5 bases left in between. The CDR3 is 10 amino acids. Here the CDR3 reads CASTGETQYF. The CDR3 coding sequence is TGTGCCAGCACGGGGGAGACCCAGTACTTC.

V and J are TRBV5-4 and TRBJ2-3, with 8 bases aligning to TRBD1. CDR3 size: 15 residues. Germline CDR1 reads SGHNT; CDR2 reads YYREEE (reference sequence). Trimming removed 4 bases from V and 2 bases from J; junction bases left unmatched: 6. The CDR3 DNA sequence: TGTGCCAGCAGCCCCCGGGACAGGCTCACAGATACGCAGTATTTT. Translation gives CASSPRDRLTDTQYF.

This sequence joins TRBV9 and TRBJ1-5, with D tentatively TRBD1 (5 bases). There are 15 residues in the CDR3. Deletions cut 0 bases from V and 0 bases from J, with 7 bases between. Germline lookup yields CDR1 SGDLS and CDR2 YYNGEE. DNA of the CDR3: TGTGCCAGCAGCGTAGGGGGGAATAGCAATCAGCCCCAGCATTTT. It yields the protein CASSVGGNSNQPQHF. Supplemented by reference TRBV9 and TRBJ1-5, the full variable domain reads DSGVTQTPKHLITATGQRVTLRCSPRSGDLSVYWYQQSLDQGLQFLIQYYNGEERAKGNILERFSAQQFPDLHSELNLSSLELGDSALYFCASSVGGNSNQPQHFGDGTRLSIL.

The chain has TRBV18 and TRBJ1-1, with unresolved D. The ends were cut back, 2 bases at V and 6 bases at J, with 13 bases in the middle. The CDR3 spans 14 residues. Germline CDR1 KGHSH, CDR2 LQKENI. The CDR3 nucleotides are TGTGCCAGCTCACCAACTCAGGTATTGGCTGAAGCTTTCTTT. It codes for CASSPTQVLAEAFF.

The V and J genes are TRBV7-3 and TRBJ2-5; D unclear. Germline V gives CDR1 SGHTA, CDR2 FQGTGA. Between the trimmed V and J ends, which lost 1 base and 0 bases, there was a span of 6 bases. The CDR3 runs 14 residues. The CDR3: CASSLSRDQETQYF. The CDR3 DNA sequence: TGTGCCAGCAGCTTAAGTAGGGACCAAGAGACCCAGTACTTC. Together with reference TRBV7-3 and TRBJ2-5, the CDR3 gives the full variable domain: GAGVSQTPSNKVTEKGKYVELRCDPISGHTALYWYRQSLGQGPEFLIYFQGTGAADDSGLPNDRFFAVRPEGSVSTLKIQRTERGDSAVYLCASSLSRDQETQYFGPGTRLLVL.

This clone was counted a single time. The chain carries TRBV7-2 and TRBJ1-1, with 7 nucleotides matching TRBD1. The germline CDR1 and CDR2 sequences are SGHTA and FQGNSA. After removal of 5 bases from V and 6 bases from J, the junction contained 3 bases not matched to a gene. The CDR3 spans 12 residues. The CDR3 DNA follows: TGTGCCAGCAGCACGACAGGGCCTGAAGCTTTCTTT. Translating gives CASSTTGPEAFF.

The CDR3 is CASSPIEGNTIYF. CDR3 DNA sequence: TGTGCCAGCTCACCAATAGAAGGAAACACCATATATTTT. The J gene is TRBJ1-3, the V gene TRBV18; D is ambiguous. Looked up from germline, CDR1 is KGHSH and CDR2 is LQKENI. Trimming took off 2 bases at V and 4 bases at J, with 6 bases between the two ends. The CDR3 loop spans 13 amino acids. The full variable domain, in which reference TRBV18 and TRBJ1-3 provide the parts outside the CDR3, is NAGVMQNPRHLVRRRGQEARLRCSPMKGHSHVYWYRQLPEEGLKFMVYLQKENIIDESGMPKERFSAEFPKEGPSILRIQQVVRGDSAAYFCASSPIEGNTIYFGEGSWLTVV.

This clone was recorded only once. The rearrangement joins TRBV19 to TRBJ2-4, with a possible D match to TRBD2 (6 bases). Germline CDR1 is LNHDA and CDR2 is SQIVND (reference sequence). V was trimmed by 6 bases and J by 0 bases, leaving 9 bases between them. This CDR3 is 14 amino acids long. CDR3 sequence: CASSPGVAKNIQYF. The CDR3 coding sequence is TGTGCCAGTAGCCCGGGGGTAGCCAAAAACATTCAGTACTTC.

This clone came up once. The gene calls are TRBV6-6 and TRBJ2-7; 9 positions agree with TRBD1. The CDR3 extends over 13 amino acids. Germline-derived CDR1 and CDR2 are MNHNY and SVGAGI (reference sequence). With 6 bases clipped from V and 8 bases from J, the junction kept 8 bases outside the gene matches. CDR3 nucleotide sequence: TGTGCCAGCAGCCGGATGACAGGGGGTAAGCAGTACTTC. This encodes CASSRMTGGKQYF.

J is TRBJ2-2 and V is TRBV6-5; D unresolved. V lost 4 bases and J 5 bases, leaving 14 bases between the germline ends. CDR1 is MNHEY and CDR2 is SVGAGI in the germline V gene. The CDR3 spans 15 residues. In DNA, the CDR3 is TGTGCCAGCAGTTCCCCCAGGCAGAGTACCGGGGAGCTGTTTTTT. Protein sequence: CASSSPRQSTGELFF.

The rearrangement joins TRBV5-4 to TRBJ1-1; 8 bases align to TRBD1. The CDR3 loop spans 13 amino acids. Germline V CDR1 and CDR2: SGHNT, YYREEE (reference sequence). Trimming at V came to 4 bases and at J to 8 bases, leaving 7 bases not matched to a gene. The CDR3 is CASSAIQGVEAFF. The CDR3 DNA is TGTGCCAGCAGCGCGATACAGGGGGTAGAAGCTTTCTTT.